These 5 T cell receptor beta chains came from one sample sequenced in a study of Ad26.COV2.S vaccination and SARS-CoV-2 variants. As to treatment: around 19 received Ad26.COV2.S at low or high dose, single or two shots; roughly five received placebo; per-sample allocation not given. Day 63 following the first vaccine or placebo injection was when the samples were taken. Method: immunoSEQ multiplex PCR; TCRdb's copy keeps in-frame clones and lacks some. The sample holds roughly 450,000 clones, 80% to 95% seen once. Sample: peripheral blood, taken in a trial of Ad26.COV2.S vaccine versus placebo. The receptors were sampled from a person aged 18 to 65 who received the Ad26.COV2.S COVID-19 vaccine or a placebo.

The rearrangement uses TRBV18 and TRBJ2-1, with 10 bases lining up with TRBD1. Per germline, CDR1 KGHSH and CDR2 LQKENI. Trimming at V came to 0 bases and at J to 8 bases, leaving 4 bases not matched to a gene. This CDR3 is 15 amino acids long. CDR3 sequence: CASSPPGQGLYEQFF. CDR3 nucleotide sequence: TGTGCCAGCTCACCACCGGGACAGGGGCTCTATGAGCAGTTCTTC.

The chain couples TRBV5-4 to TRBJ2-1, with D perhaps matching TRBD2 (6 bases). V lost 3 bases to trimming and J lost 8 bases, with 15 bases between them. The germline CDR1 and CDR2 sequences are SGHNT and YYREEE (reference sequence). The CDR3 length is 14 residues. The CDR3 DNA reads as TGTGCCAGCAGCTCTAAGACTAGATTCGATGAGCAGTTCTTC. Translating gives CASSSKTRFDEQFF.

The chain uses TRBV12-3 or TRBV12-4 and TRBJ2-1; 7 bases agree with TRBD2. Trimming took 6 bases from V and 9 from J; bases not matched to a gene: 8. This CDR3 has 13 residues. Here the CDR3 reads CASSRRLASEQFF. The CDR3 DNA sequence: TGTGCCAGCAGCCGCCGACTAGCTAGTGAGCAGTTCTTC.

This clone came up a few times. V is TRBV9 and J is TRBJ1-2; no clear D. V was pared by 4 bases and J by 8 bases, with 9 bases between. The CDR3 is 11 amino acids. CDR1 and CDR2 (germline): SGDLS, YYNGEE. The CDR3 protein is CASSPFFGYTF. The CDR3, as DNA: TGTGCCAGCAGCCCCTTTTTCGGCTACACCTTC.

CDR3 protein: CASSDGQSNQPQHF. The CDR3 DNA is TGCGCCAGCAGTGACGGACAGAGCAATCAGCCCCAGCATTTT. The gene calls are TRBV10-1 and TRBJ1-5, with a weak D call TRBD1 (6 bases). The germline V and J ends were trimmed by 3 bases and 1 base, with 7 bases remaining between them. The germline V gene has CDR1 WNHNN and CDR2 SYGVQD (reference sequence). This CDR3 comprises 14 residues.